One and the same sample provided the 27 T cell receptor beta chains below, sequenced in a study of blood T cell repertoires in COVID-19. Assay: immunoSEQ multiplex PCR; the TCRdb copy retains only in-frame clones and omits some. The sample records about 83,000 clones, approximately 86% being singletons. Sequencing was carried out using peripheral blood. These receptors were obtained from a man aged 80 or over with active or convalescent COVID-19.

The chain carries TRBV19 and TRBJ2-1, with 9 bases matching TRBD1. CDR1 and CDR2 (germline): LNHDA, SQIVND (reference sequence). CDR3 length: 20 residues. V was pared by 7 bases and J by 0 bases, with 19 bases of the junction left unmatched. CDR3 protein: CASTPARGQGRGSSYNEQFF. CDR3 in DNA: TGTGCCAGTACCCCAGCTCGGGGACAGGGTCGTGGGAGCTCCTACAATGAGCAGTTCTTC. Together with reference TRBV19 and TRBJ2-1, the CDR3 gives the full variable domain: DGGITQSPKYLFRKEGQNVTLSCEQNLNHDAMYWYRQDPGQGLRLIYYSQIVNDFQKGDIAEGYSVSREKKESFPLTVTSAQKNPTAFYLCASTPARGQGRGSSYNEQFFGPGTRLTVL.

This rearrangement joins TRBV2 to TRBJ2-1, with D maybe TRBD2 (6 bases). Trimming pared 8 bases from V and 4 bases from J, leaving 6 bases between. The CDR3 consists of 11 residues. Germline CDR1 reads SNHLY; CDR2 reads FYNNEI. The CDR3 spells CASGTYNEQFF. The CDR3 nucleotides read TGTGCCAGCGGGACTTACAATGAGCAGTTCTTC. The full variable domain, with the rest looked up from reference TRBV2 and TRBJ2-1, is EPEVTQTPSHQVTQMGQEVILRCVPISNHLYFYWYRQILGQKVEFLVSFYNNEISEKSEIFDDQFSVERPDGSNFTLKIRSTKLEDSAMYFCASGTYNEQFFGPGTRLTVL.

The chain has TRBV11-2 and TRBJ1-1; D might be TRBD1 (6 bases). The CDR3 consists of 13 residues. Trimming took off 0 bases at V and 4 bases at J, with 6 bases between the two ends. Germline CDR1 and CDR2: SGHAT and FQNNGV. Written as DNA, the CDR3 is TGTGCCAGCAGCTTAGAGGACAGCACTGAAGCTTTCTTT. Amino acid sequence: CASSLEDSTEAFF.

The CDR3 DNA reads as TGTGCCAGCAGTGATTTACGGGAGAACACTGAAGCTTTCTTT. Its protein is CASSDLRENTEAFF. J is TRBJ1-1 and V is TRBV2; D unclear. CDR1 is SNHLY and CDR2 is FYNNEI in the germline V gene. Trimming stripped 3 bases from V and 1 base from J, with 9 bases between. CDR3 length equals 14 residues.

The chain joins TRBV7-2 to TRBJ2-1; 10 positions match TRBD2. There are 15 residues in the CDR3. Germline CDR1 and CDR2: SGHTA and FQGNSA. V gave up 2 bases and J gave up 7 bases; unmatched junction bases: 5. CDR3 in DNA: TGTGCCAGCAGCTTACGAGTAGCGGGAGGAAATGAGCAGTTCTTC. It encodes CASSLRVAGGNEQFF.

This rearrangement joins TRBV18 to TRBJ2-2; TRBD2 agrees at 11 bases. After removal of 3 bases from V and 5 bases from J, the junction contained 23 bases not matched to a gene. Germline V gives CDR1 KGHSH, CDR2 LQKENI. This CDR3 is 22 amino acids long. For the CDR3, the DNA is TGTGCCAGCTCACCCTTCGCCCTTCCTAGCGGGGGGCCCGAGCGAGGAACCGGGGAGCTGTTTTTT. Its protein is CASSPFALPSGGPERGTGELFF.

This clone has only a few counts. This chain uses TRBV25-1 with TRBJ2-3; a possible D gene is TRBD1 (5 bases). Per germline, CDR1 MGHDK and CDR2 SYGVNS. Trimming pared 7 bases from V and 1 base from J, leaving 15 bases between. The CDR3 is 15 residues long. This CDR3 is CASTEVGRGTDTQYF. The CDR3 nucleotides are TGTGCCAGCACCGAAGTTGGCAGGGGCACAGATACGCAGTATTTT.

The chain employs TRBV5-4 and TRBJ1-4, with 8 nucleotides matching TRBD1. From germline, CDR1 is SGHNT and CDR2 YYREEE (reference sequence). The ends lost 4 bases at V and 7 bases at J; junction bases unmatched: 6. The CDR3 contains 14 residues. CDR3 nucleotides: TGTGCCAGCAGCCCTGGACAGGGCGGTGAAAAACTGTTTTTT. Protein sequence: CASSPGQGGEKLFF.

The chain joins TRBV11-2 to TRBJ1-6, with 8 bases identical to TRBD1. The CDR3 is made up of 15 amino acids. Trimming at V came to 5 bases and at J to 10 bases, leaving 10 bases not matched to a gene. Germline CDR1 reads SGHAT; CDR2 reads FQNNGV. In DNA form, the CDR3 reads TGTGCCAGCAGCCCGCAGGGGGCAGTGGGGTCACCCCTCCACTTT. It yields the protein CASSPQGAVGSPLHF.

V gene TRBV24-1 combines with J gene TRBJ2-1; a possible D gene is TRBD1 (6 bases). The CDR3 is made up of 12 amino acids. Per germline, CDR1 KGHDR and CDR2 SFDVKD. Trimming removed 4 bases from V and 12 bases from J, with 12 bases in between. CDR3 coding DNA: TGTGCCACCAGTGAAACCGGGACACTGCAGTTCTTC. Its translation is CATSETGTLQFF.

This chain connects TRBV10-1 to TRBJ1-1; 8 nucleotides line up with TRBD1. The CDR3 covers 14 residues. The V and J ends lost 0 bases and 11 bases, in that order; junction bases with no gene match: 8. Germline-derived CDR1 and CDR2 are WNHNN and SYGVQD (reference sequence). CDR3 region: CASSESRDRLMAFF. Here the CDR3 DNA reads TGCGCCAGCAGTGAGTCCCGGGACAGGCTAATGGCTTTCTTT.

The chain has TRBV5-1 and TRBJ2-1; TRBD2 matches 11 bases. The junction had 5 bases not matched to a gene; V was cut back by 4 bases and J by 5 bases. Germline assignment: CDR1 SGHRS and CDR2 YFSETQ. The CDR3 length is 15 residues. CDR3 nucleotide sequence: TGCGCCAGCAGCCACCTAGCGGGAGGAGACAATGAGCAGTTCTTC. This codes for CASSHLAGGDNEQFF.

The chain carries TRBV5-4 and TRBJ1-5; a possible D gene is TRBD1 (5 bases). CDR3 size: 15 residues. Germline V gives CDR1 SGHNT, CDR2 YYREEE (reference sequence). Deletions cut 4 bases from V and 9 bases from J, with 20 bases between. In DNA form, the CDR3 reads TGTGCCAGCAGCCCTGACAGCGATTCGTTATCGCCCCAGCATTTT. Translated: CASSPDSDSLSPQHF.

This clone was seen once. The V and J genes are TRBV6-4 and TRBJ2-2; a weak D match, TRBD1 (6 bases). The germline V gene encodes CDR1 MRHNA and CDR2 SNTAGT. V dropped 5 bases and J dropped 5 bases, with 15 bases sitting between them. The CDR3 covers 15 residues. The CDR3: CASSPNHRVTGELFF. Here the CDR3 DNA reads TGTGCCAGCAGTCCGAACCACAGGGTAACCGGGGAGCTGTTTTTT.

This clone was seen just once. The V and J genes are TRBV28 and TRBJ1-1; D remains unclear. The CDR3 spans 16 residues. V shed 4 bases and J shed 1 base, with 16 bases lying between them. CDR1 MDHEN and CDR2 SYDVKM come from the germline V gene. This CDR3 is CASSSHAGRGNTEAFF. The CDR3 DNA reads TGTGCCAGCAGTTCCCATGCCGGGAGAGGGAACACTGAAGCTTTCTTT.

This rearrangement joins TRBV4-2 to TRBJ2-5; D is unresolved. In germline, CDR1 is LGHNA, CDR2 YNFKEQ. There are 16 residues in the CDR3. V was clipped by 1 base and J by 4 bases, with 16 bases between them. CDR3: CASSQGDARVGETQYF. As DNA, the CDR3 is TGTGCCAGCAGCCAAGGAGATGCTCGAGTCGGAGAGACCCAGTACTTC.

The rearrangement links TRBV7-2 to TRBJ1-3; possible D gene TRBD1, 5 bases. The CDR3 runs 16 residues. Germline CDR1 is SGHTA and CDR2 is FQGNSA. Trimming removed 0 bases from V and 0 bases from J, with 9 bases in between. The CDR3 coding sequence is TGTGCCAGCAGCTTAGCGCTCACAGGCTCTGGAAACACCATATATTTT. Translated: CASSLALTGSGNTIYF. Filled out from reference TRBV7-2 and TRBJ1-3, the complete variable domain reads GAGVSQSPSNKVTEKGKDVELRCDPISGHTALYWYRQSLGQGLEFLIYFQGNSAPDKSGLPSDRFSAERTGGSVSTLTIQRTQQEDSAVYLCASSLALTGSGNTIYFGEGSWLTVV.

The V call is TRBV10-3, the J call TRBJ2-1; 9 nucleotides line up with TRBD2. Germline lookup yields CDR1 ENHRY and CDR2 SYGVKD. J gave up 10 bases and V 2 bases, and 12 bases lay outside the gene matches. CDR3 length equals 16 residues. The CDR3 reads CAISEPGGRVEGEQFF. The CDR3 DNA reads TGTGCCATCAGTGAGCCGGGCGGGAGGGTGGAGGGAGAGCAGTTCTTC.

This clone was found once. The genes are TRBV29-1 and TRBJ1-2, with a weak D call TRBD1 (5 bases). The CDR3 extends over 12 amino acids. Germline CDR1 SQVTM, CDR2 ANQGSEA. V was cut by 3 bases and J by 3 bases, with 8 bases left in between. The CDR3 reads CSVDGGDYGYTF. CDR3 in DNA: TGCAGCGTTGATGGGGGGGACTATGGCTACACCTTC.

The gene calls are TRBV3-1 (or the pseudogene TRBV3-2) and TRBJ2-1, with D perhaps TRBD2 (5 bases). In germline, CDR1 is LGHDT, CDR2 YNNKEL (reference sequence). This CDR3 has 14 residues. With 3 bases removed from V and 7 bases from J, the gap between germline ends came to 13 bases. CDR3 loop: CASSQAFPGNEQFF. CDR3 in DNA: TGTGCCAGCAGCCAGGCGTTTCCGGGGAATGAGCAGTTCTTC.

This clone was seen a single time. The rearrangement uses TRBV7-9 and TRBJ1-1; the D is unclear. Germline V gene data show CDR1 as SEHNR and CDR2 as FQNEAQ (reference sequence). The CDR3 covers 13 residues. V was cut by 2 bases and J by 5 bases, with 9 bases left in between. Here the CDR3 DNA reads TGTGCCAGCAGCTTACGGGGAGGGACTGAAGCTTTCTTT. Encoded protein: CASSLRGGTEAFF.

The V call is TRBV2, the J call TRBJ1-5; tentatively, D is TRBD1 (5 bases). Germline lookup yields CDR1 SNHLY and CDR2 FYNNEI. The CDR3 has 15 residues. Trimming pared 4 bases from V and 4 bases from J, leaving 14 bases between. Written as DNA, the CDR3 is TGTGCCAGCAGTGTGGATCAGGGTGGGAATCAGCCCCAGCATTTT. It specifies CASSVDQGGNQPQHF.

The CDR3 coding sequence is TGTGCCAGCCGGGGGGCCATGGGTGGTGGCTACACCTTC. This encodes CASRGAMGGGYTF. V gene TRBV7-8 combines with J gene TRBJ1-2; a possible D gene is TRBD1 (6 bases). Trimming pared 8 bases from V and 7 bases from J, leaving 17 bases between. The CDR3 is 13 amino acids. Germline loops: CDR1 SGHVS, CDR2 FQNEAQ.

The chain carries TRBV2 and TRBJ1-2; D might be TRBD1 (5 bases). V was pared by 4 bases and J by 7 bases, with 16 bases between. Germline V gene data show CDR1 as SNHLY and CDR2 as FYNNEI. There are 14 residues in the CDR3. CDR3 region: CASSVAQGLGGYTF. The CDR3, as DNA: TGTGCCAGCAGTGTAGCTCAGGGATTGGGTGGCTACACCTTC. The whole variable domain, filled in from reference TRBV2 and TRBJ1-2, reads EPEVTQTPSHQVTQMGQEVILRCVPISNHLYFYWYRQILGQKVEFLVSFYNNEISEKSEIFDDQFSVERPDGSNFTLKIRSTKLEDSAMYFCASSVAQGLGGYTFGSGTRLTVV.

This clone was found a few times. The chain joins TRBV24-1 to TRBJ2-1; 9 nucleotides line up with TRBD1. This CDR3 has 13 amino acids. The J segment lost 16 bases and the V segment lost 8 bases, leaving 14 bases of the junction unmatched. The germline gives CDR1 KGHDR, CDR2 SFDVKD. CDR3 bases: TGTGCCACCACCTCAGAGGGGGACAGGGATCAATTCTTC. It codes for CATTSEGDRDQFF.

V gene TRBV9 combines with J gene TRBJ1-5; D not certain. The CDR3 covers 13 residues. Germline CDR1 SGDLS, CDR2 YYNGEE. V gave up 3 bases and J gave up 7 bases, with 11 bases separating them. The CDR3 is CASSARHNQPQHF. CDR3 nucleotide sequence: TGTGCCAGCAGCGCCCGTCACAACCAGCCCCAGCATTTT.

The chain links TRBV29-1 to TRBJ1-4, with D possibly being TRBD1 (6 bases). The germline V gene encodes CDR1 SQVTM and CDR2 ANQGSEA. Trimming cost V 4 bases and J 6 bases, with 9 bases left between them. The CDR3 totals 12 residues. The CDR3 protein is CSVGEGDEKLFF. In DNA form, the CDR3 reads TGCAGCGTTGGGGAGGGGGATGAAAAACTGTTTTTT.